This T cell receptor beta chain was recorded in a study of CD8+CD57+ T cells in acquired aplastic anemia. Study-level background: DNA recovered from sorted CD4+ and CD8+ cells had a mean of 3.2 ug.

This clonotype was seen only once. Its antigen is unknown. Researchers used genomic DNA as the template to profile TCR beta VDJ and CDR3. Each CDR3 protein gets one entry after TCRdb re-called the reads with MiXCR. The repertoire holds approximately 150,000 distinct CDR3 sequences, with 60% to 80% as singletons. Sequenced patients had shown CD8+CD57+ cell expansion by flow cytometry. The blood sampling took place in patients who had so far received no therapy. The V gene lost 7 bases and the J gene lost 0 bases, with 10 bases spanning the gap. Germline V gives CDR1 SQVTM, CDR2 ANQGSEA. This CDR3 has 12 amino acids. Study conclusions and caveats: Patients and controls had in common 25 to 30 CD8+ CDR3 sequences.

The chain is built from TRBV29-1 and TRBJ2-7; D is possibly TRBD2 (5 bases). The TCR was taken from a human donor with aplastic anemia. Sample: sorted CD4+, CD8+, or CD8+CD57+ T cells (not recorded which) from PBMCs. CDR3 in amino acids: CSGKTNSYEQYF. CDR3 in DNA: TGCAGCGGGAAGACTAACTCCTACGAGCAGTACTTC.